The next 11 T cell receptor beta chains were all read from a single sample in a study of Graves' ophthalmopathy and Graves' hyperthyroidism. Amplification of TCR beta CDR3 regions used RNA transcripts. HTBI primers were used in a first-round RT-PCR, which preceded a second-round multiplex PCR. In TCRdb, the multiplex PCR reads were re-called with MiXCR into one record per CDR3 protein. Of about 480,000 distinct CDR3 sequences in the sample, about an eighth were seen once. Sample: blood. The receptors stem from a woman aged 25 to 39 with Graves' ophthalmopathy.

This clonotype was counted a few times. The CDR3 region has the DNA TGTGCCAGCAGTATAATCGGGGACACCGGGGAGCTGTTTTTT. This translates into CASSIIGDTGELFF. The V gene is TRBV27, the J gene TRBJ2-2, with D possibly being TRBD2 (5 bases). CDR1 and CDR2 (germline): MNHEY, SMNVEV (reference sequence). The V end lost 5 bases, the J end lost 3 bases, and 10 bases lay between the germline ends. The CDR3 covers 14 residues.

About this clonotype: An end of the junction does not agree with germline; a read error may underlie this. The chain combines TRBV9 with TRBJ1-2; D ambiguous. This CDR3 has 12 residues. Germline V lookup: CDR1 SGDLS, CDR2 YYNGEE. The CDR3 here is CASSPTGGGYAF. Written as DNA, the CDR3 is TGTGCCAGCAGCCCCACGGGCGGTGGCTACGCCTTC.

The chain combines TRBV20-1 with TRBJ2-7; 9 nucleotides line up with TRBD2. Germline trimming cut 3 bases from V and 4 bases from J; bases unmatched to any gene: 10. The germline gives CDR1 DFQATT, CDR2 SNEGSKA (reference sequence). CDR3 length: 15 residues. CDR3 in DNA: TGCAGTGCTAGGAAAGCGGCGGGGGGGGCTTACGAGCAGTACTTC. Translation gives CSARKAAGGAYEQYF.

This clonotype was observed at least ten times. V is TRBV12-3 or TRBV12-4 and J is TRBJ2-4; D might be TRBD1 or TRBD2, each matching 5 bases. The CDR3 contains 13 residues. Trimming took 6 bases from V and 6 from J, leaving 12 bases between them. CDR3 protein: CASRPGAGNIQYF. DNA for the CDR3: TGTGCCAGCAGACCCGGGGCGGGAAACATTCAGTACTTC.

This clonotype was observed many times. The chain employs TRBV20-1 and TRBJ1-1; the D is unclear. Trimming left V 0 bases short and J 0 bases short, with 8 bases between. Germline CDR1 is DFQATT and CDR2 is SNEGSKA (reference sequence). The CDR3 length is 14 residues. The CDR3 loop reads CSARDHKMNTEAFF. In DNA, the CDR3 is TGCAGTGCTAGAGATCACAAAATGAACACTGAAGCTTTCTTT.

This clonotype has a count of ten or more. This chain joins TRBV27 and TRBJ2-7; no reliable D call. This CDR3 is built from 13 residues. V lost 5 bases and J lost 5, with 13 bases in between. Germline values: CDR1 MNHEY, CDR2 SMNVEV (reference sequence). Here the CDR3 reads CASSLLGGHEQYF. For the CDR3, the DNA is TGTGCCAGCAGTCTCCTAGGTGGCCACGAGCAGTACTTC.

Many counts were recorded for this clonotype. CDR3 sequence (DNA): TGTGCCAGCAGTGAACGACAGTATTCCTACGAGCAGTACTTC. It yields the protein CASSERQYSYEQYF. V and J are TRBV6-1 and TRBJ2-7, with D perhaps matching TRBD1 (5 bases). V lost 2 bases and J 1 base, leaving 9 bases between the germline ends. This CDR3 has 14 amino acids. Germline loops: CDR1 MNHNS, CDR2 SASEGT.

This clonotype was recorded many times. This chain uses TRBV2 with TRBJ1-2, with D possibly matching TRBD1 (6 bases). In germline, CDR1 is SNHLY, CDR2 FYNNEI. This CDR3 spans 15 amino acids. With 6 bases removed from V and 4 bases from J, the gap between germline ends came to 18 bases. The CDR3 loop is CASSEQGPAGYGYTF. CDR3 DNA: TGTGCCAGCAGCGAACAGGGACCAGCGGGCTATGGCTACACCTTC.

At least ten counts were recorded for this clonotype. The chain is built from TRBV10-2 and TRBJ2-3; no reliable D call. CDR1 is WSHSY and CDR2 is SAAADI in the germline V gene. Trimming took 5 bases from V and 4 from J, leaving 13 bases between them. The length of the CDR3 is 14 residues. CDR3 protein: CASSTDLTPDTQYF. CDR3 nucleotides: TGCGCCAGCAGTACCGACTTAACTCCAGATACGCAGTATTTT.

This clonotype was recorded at least ten times. The chain is built from TRBV6-2 or TRBV6-3 and TRBJ2-2; D remains unclear. The CDR3 is 17 amino acids. Germline values: CDR1 MNHEY, CDR2 SVGEGT. The V end lost 2 bases, the J end lost 6 bases, and 19 bases lay between the germline ends. The CDR3, as DNA: TGTGCCAGCAGTTACCCGTCGTCCAGGAAAATGGCCGGGGAGCTGTTTTTT. It yields the protein CASSYPSSRKMAGELFF.

The table lists this clonotype with many counts. The chain links TRBV12-3 or TRBV12-4 to TRBJ1-6; tentatively, D is TRBD1 (6 bases). The CDR3 runs 16 residues. V was clipped by 5 bases and J by 10 bases, with 21 bases between them. The CDR3 nucleotides are TGTGCCAGCAGTCCACTTGGGGCAGGGGCGGGATCACCCCTCCACTTT. It yields the protein CASSPLGAGAGSPLHF.